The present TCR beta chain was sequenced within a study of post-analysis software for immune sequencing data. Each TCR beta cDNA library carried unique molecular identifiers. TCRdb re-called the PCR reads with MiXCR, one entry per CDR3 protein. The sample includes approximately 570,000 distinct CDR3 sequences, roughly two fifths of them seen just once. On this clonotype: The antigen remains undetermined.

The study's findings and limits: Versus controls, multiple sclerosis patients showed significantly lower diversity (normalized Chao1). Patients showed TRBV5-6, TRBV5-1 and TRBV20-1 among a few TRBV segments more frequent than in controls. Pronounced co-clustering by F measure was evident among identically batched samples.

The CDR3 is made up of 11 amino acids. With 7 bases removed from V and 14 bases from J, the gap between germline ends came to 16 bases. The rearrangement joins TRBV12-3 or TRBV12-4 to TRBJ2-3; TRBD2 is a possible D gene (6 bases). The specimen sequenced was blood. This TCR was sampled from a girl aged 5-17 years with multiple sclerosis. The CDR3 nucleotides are TGTGCCAGCACCCAGAATAGGGAGGTGTATTTT. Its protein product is CASTQNREVYF.